This T cell receptor beta chain was recovered during a study of glioma-infiltrating T cells after dendritic cell vaccination. Sequencing was performed with immunoSEQ multiplex PCR; in TCRdb, only in-frame clones are kept and a portion is missing. The table has about 24,000 clones, nearly 90% seen once. The V gene's germline CDR1 is WNHNN and CDR2 SYGVQD (reference sequence). This CDR3 comprises 14 residues. V gave up 8 bases and J gave up 2 bases, with 14 bases separating them. The sample's time point: after dendritic cell vaccination, including at tumor progression/relapse. This receptor was obtained from a human donor with glioblastoma. This chain joins TRBV10-1 and TRBJ2-3, with a weak D call TRBD2 (6 bases). The source material was blood, sampled after dendritic cell vaccination. DNA of the CDR3: TGCGCCAGCGGGGGAGCGGGTTCCACAGATACGCAGTATTTT. Its protein product is CASGGAGSTDTQYF.